The following is a TCR beta chain sequence with its context. CDR1 is MRHNA, CDR2 SNTAGT, per germline. This CDR3 spans 16 amino acids. With 6 bases clipped from V and 7 bases from J, the junction kept 10 bases outside the gene matches. These data are taken from a study of blood T cell repertoires in COVID-19. Overall study: Specimens from acute and convalescent COVID-19 originated in the United States, Italy and Spain. PBMCs, B-cell-depleted T cells, or T cells provided the cDNA or gDNA that made up the material.

Sequencing was performed with immunoSEQ multiplex PCR; in TCRdb, only in-frame clones are kept and a portion is missing. The sample shows 72,000 or so clones, approximately 85% of them seen only once. Sequencing was performed on peripheral blood. The sequence was obtained from a woman older than 75 with active or convalescent COVID-19. The chain couples TRBV6-4 to TRBJ1-4, with TRBD1 identical over 11 bases. The CDR3 region is CASSSPWGQGGEKLFF. The DNA for the CDR3 is TGTGCCAGCAGCTCCCCGTGGGGACAGGGGGGTGAAAAACTGTTTTTT.